This T cell receptor beta chain was retrieved from a study of radiotherapy plus CTLA-4 blockade in lung cancer (dated by TCRdb to 2016 to 2018). With regard to the full study: Objective responses occurred in 18% of enrolled patients, and just over 30% achieved disease control.

The CDR3 goes from the cysteine to the phenylalanine over 13 residues. This entry keeps only the CDR3 DNA: 39 bases, framed from base 1. Trimming removed 1 base from V and 6 bases from J, leaving 11 bases between the germline ends. In the germline V gene, CDR1 corresponds to SGDLS and CDR2 to YYNGEE. On this clone: What this receptor recognizes is not known. No clone much larger than this one lies a single base away; base qualities are absent.

Libraries were constructed by the immunoSEQ multiplex PCR assay. This immuneACCESS table, as held by TCRdb, lists in-frame sequences with V and J called but not all clones. Of the missing ones, under half trace to an unresolved V gene in checked studies; the others have no known cause. The sample table records tens of thousands of clones; roughly 80% of these occur just once. Roughly 7.5% of the sample rests with the top ten. The study evaluated CTLA-4 blockade (ipilimumab) given together with focal radiation therapy in patients who had chemo-refractory metastatic non-small-cell lung cancer. Overall results and qualifications from the work: After treatment with radiotherapy and ipilimumab, TCR clones that originated in tumors expanded in peripheral blood. Early dynamic changes in blood T cell clones, together with increased serum interferon-beta after radiation, were reported as the strongest predictors of response.

The V and J segments used are TRBV9 and TRBJ2-7; the D gene assignment is ambiguous. The sequence derives from a human donor with non-small cell lung cancer who had stable disease on radiotherapy plus ipilimumab. Sequences were derived from peripheral blood, sampled from a patient treated with radiotherapy plus ipilimumab. The sequenced DNA is TGTGCCAGCAGCGTAACGACTCTGGGCGAGCAGTACTTC. This sequence encodes CASSVTTLGEQYF.